One sample yielded the 15 T cell receptor beta chains listed below, sequenced in a study of blood T cells in healthy people across ages (dated by TCRdb to 2015 to 2017). The library came from 5' RACE. TCRdb records Illumina HiSeq 2500 as the sequencer. A second PCR of roughly 7 to 11 cycles was performed with a sample-barcoded 5' primer and a J-beta primer mix. In TCRdb, the public reads were trimmed at Q25 with fastp and aligned with MiXCR, with productive beta chains retained. Under each unique CDR3 protein, matching rows form one entry showing the most common genes and DNA. The sample table records over a million distinct CDR3 sequences; 45% of these occur just once. The ten largest clones represent approximately 17% of the sample. Sequencing used blood. The origin of the receptors is a woman aged 55-69 years in good health.

In nucleotides, the CDR3 is TGTGCCAGCTCACCACCTACTAGATCTGGCGAGCAGTACTTC. Residues: CASSPPTRSGEQYF. The V call is TRBV18, the J call TRBJ2-7; D is possibly TRBD2 (5 bases). The germline gives CDR1 KGHSH, CDR2 LQKENI. This CDR3 spans 14 amino acids. Trimming cost V 0 bases and J 6 bases, with 12 bases left between them. The complete variable domain, with remaining parts taken from reference TRBV18 and TRBJ2-7, reads NAGVMQNPRHLVRRRGQEARLRCSPMKGHSHVYWYRQLPEEGLKFMVYLQKENIIDESGMPKERFSAEFPKEGPSILRIQQVVRGDSAAYFCASSPPTRSGEQYFGPGTRLTVT.

The gene calls are TRBV7-6 and TRBJ2-5; 8 bases are a match to TRBD1. This CDR3 is 15 amino acids long. V dropped 2 bases and J dropped 11; count of bases not matched to a gene: 13. Germline V gene data show CDR1 as SGHVS and CDR2 as FNYEAQ. CDR3 DNA sequence: TGTGCCAGCAGCTTATATCAGGACAGGGTCAATGAGCAGTACTTC. This codes for CASSLYQDRVNEQYF.

This clonotype occurred once. This chain links TRBV20-1 with TRBJ2-3; possibly TRBD2 for D (6 bases). This CDR3 is 14 amino acids long. CDR1 is DFQATT, CDR2 SNEGSKA, per germline (reference sequence). V shed 8 bases and J shed 0 bases, with 15 bases lying between them. The CDR3, as DNA: TGCAGTTTCAACCGACTAGGTAGCACAGATACGCAGTATTTT. The encoded protein is CSFNRLGSTDTQYF.

This chain uses TRBV29-1 with TRBJ2-3, with TRBD2 as a possible D gene (6 bases). Trimming stripped 4 bases from V and 7 bases from J, with 15 bases between. CDR1 SQVTM and CDR2 ANQGSEA come from the germline V gene. The length of the CDR3 is 13 residues. The CDR3 DNA reads as TGCAGCGTTGGAACCAGACTAGTTAATACGCAGTATTTT. Its protein product is CSVGTRLVNTQYF.

This chain links TRBV6-5 with TRBJ2-7; TRBD1 might be the D (6 bases). CDR1 is MNHEY and CDR2 is SVGAGI in the germline V gene. Trimming left V 10 bases short and J 2 bases short, with 15 bases between. The CDR3 consists of 13 residues. This CDR3 is CANKDSAAYEQYF. CDR3 DNA: TGTGCCAACAAGGACAGCGCTGCCTACGAGCAGTACTTC.

This sequence joins TRBV5-1 and TRBJ2-6; the match to TRBD1 covers 8 bases. Germline CDR1 is SGHRS and CDR2 is YFSETQ. The CDR3 is made up of 17 amino acids. The J segment lost 4 bases and the V segment lost 4 bases, leaving 10 bases of the junction unmatched. The CDR3 here is CASSQWTGRSGANVLTF. For the CDR3, the DNA is TGCGCCAGCAGCCAGTGGACAGGGCGATCCGGGGCCAACGTCCTGACTTTC.

The table lists this clonotype with a few counts. This chain links TRBV12-3 or TRBV12-4 with TRBJ2-7; 7 nucleotides agree with TRBD2. The CDR3 consists of 16 residues. Trimming took 4 bases from V and 5 from J; bases not matched to a gene: 14. Here the CDR3 reads CASSSNLAARGDEQYF. The CDR3 region has the DNA TGTGCCAGCAGTTCCAATCTAGCGGCTCGGGGGGACGAGCAGTACTTC.

The sample holds one count of this clonotype. The chain joins TRBV6-4 to TRBJ2-3; TRBD1 aligns across 12 bases. This CDR3 is 15 amino acids long. Trimming at V came to 2 bases and at J to 4 bases, leaving 1 base not matched to a gene. Germline assignment: CDR1 MRHNA and CDR2 SNTAGT. Written as DNA, the CDR3 is TGTGCCAGCAGTGACGGGACAGGGGGCCCAGATACGCAGTATTTT. Translated, it gives CASSDGTGGPDTQYF.

This clonotype was detected a few times. The chain has TRBV5-6 and TRBJ2-5, with no clear D. Per the germline V gene, CDR1 is SGHDT and CDR2 is YYEEEE. Trimming shortened V by 3 bases and J by 3 bases, and 12 bases separated the two germline ends. This CDR3 has 14 residues. This CDR3 reads CASSSTEIEETQYF. In DNA, the CDR3 is TGTGCCAGCAGCTCCACAGAGATTGAAGAGACCCAGTACTTC.

This chain joins TRBV12-3 or TRBV12-4 and TRBJ1-2, with 9 bases identical to TRBD1. This CDR3 is 16 amino acids long. V shed 6 bases, J shed 5 bases, and the junction held 13 bases outside the gene matches. In DNA form, the CDR3 reads TGTGCCAGCAGCTCGGGACAGGGAAGGAGGTGGTATGGCTACACCTTC. This sequence encodes CASSSGQGRRWYGYTF.

This clonotype was seen once. This chain uses TRBV7-8 with TRBJ2-7; 8 nucleotides line up with TRBD2. This CDR3 is 14 amino acids long. J gave up 4 bases and V 4 bases, and 6 bases lay outside the gene matches. Germline CDR1 reads SGHVS; CDR2 reads FQNEAQ. The CDR3 protein is CASSWSGRVYEQYF. Written as DNA, the CDR3 is TGTGCCAGCAGCTGGAGCGGGAGAGTGTACGAGCAGTACTTC.

The chain couples TRBV27 to TRBJ2-1; possibly TRBD2 for D (5 bases). Trimming took off 2 bases at V and 8 bases at J, with 13 bases between the two ends. The CDR3 runs to 14 residues. CDR1 MNHEY and CDR2 SMNVEV come from the germline V gene (reference sequence). The CDR3 bases are TGTGCCAGCAGTTTAAGGGAGCCGCTCGATGAGCAGTTCTTC. Translated: CASSLREPLDEQFF.

The CDR3: CASSLNYGETQYF. The CDR3, as DNA: TGTGCCAGCAGCTTAAATTACGGAGAGACCCAGTACTTC. The genes are TRBV7-3 and TRBJ2-7; D remains ambiguous. Matching the DNA end better, TRBJ2-5 makes the J call doubtful. The germline V gene encodes CDR1 SGHTA and CDR2 FQGTGA. CDR3 length: 13 amino acids.

V is TRBV7-2 and J is TRBJ2-7; TRBD1 matches at 8 bases. The V and J ends lost 2 bases and 7 bases, in that order; junction bases with no gene match: 10. The CDR3 spans 15 residues. Germline loops: CDR1 SGHTA, CDR2 FQGNSA. CDR3 sequence (DNA): TGTGCCAGCAGCTTAAGTCGCCAGGGGGCTCTGGAGCAGTACTTC. Its protein is CASSLSRQGALEQYF.

This clonotype appeared many times. The rearrangement uses TRBV6-5 and TRBJ2-7; D perhaps matches TRBD2 (5 bases). The CDR3 is 14 residues long. The germline V and J ends were trimmed by 5 bases and 2 bases, with 13 bases remaining between them. Germline assignment: CDR1 MNHEY and CDR2 SVGAGI. CDR3 in amino acids: CASSHLRATYEQYF. DNA of the CDR3: TGTGCCAGCAGTCACTTGCGGGCTACCTACGAGCAGTACTTC.